This entry features one TCR beta chain sequence. In this sample, this clone turned up a few times. What this receptor recognizes is not known. Base qualities are not recorded, but no much larger clone differs from it by a single base. The germline V gene specifies SGHAT as CDR1 and FQNNGV as CDR2. The CDR3, cysteine through phenylalanine, is 15 amino acids long. Solely the CDR3 DNA is kept, with 45 bases framed from the first base. V is clipped by 2 bases and J by 4 bases, and the sequence between their germline boundaries is 15 bases long. The data were taken from a study of blood T cell repertoires in COVID-19 (dated by TCRdb to 2018 to 2020). A note on the overall study: The collaborator samples originated in the United States, Italy and Spain and spanned the acute and convalescent phases of COVID-19. The repertoires were released in a freely available public database meant as a resource for research on the immune response to SARS-CoV-2. Deeply sampled blood TCRbeta repertoires from subjects exposed to, actively infected with, or recovered from COVID-19 were included in the dataset. The prospective study material was composed of cDNA or gDNA derived from T cells, B-cell-depleted T cells, or PBMCs. HLA class I and class II types, where available, came from metadata supplied by the sample provider rather than from assay-based typing. Nearly every sample came with metadata listing a de-identified subject ID, COVID-19 status, age in years and sex. Samples were obtained from the ongoing ImmuneRACE study (first 160 participants) and from 1,254 subjects provided by 6 global collaborators.

Each collaborating institution followed its own protocols to collect whole blood in K2EDTA tubes. For TCRbeta analysis, collaborators shipped samples as frozen whole blood, isolated PBMCs, or DNA extracted from either of those sample types. General conclusions and limits of the study: Clinical and demographic metadata were provided uncurated, with the amount varying by source and participant.

TCRbeta CDR3 regions were amplified from genomic DNA by means of the immunoSEQ Assay, a bias-controlled multiplex PCR. In the original analysis: Within the assay, amplification of reference gene primers was used to estimate how many nucleated cells each sample contained. To quantify the absolute abundance of each unique TCRbeta CDR3 rearrangement, sequence reads were collapsed and filtered. For each sample, productive Simpson clonality was calculated by taking the square root of Simpson's diversity index across productive rearrangements. TCRdb mirrors the immuneACCESS table, restricted to in-frame sequences. Some clones are absent from its copies; in checked studies, under half trace to an unresolved V gene, and the reason for the others is unknown. D and trimming were read from the DNA, whereas the V and J calls and clone size are those reported in that table. Recorded for this sample are roughly 160,000 clones; approximately 79% of them occurred a single time. The top ten clonotypes cover 2.5% to 3% of the sample.

The sequence came from a woman older than 75 with acute or convalescent COVID-19. Sequencing used peripheral blood. The V and J genes are TRBV11-2 and TRBJ2-7; a weak D assignment points to TRBD2 (5 bases agree). Here the CDR3 is given as CASSLMTTSRYEQYF. The DNA sequence is given as TGTGCCAGCAGCTTAATGACTACAAGCCGTTACGAGCAGTACTTC.